This is a list of T cell receptor beta chains from one sample in a study of blood T cells in healthy people across ages. TCRdb reprocessed the 5' RACE reads with MiXCR, giving one entry per CDR3 protein. Of about 1,500,000 distinct CDR3 sequences in the sample, about 40% are singletons; the top ten hold less than 8%. Material for sequencing was blood. These TCRs come from a young woman in good health. CDR3s include the opening cysteine and the closing phenylalanine or tryptophan. The order of the fields is J gene, V gene, CDR3 length, clone size, D gene, CDR3 DNA, CDR3 protein. D genes are given only for firm matches. Size values are once, few and many counts, or a class for expanded clones, and some rows have none.

>TRBJ1-2|TRBV24-1|13|few|TRBD1
TGTGCCACCAGTGACCGGGACAGCCATGGCTACACCTTC
CATSDRDSHGYTF
>TRBJ2-3|TRBV5-1|18|.|.
TGCGCCAGCAGCTTGGCGGCGGGATTGTATACTAGCACAGATACGCAGTATTTT
CASSLAAGLYTSTDTQYF
>TRBJ2-3|TRBV6-2/TRBV6-3|14|.|.
TGTGCCAGCAGTTACACGGGACGAGGAGATACGCAGTATTTT
CASSYTGRGDTQYF
>TRBJ1-1|TRBV20-1|15|.|.
TGCAGTGCTTCTAGATTCGGGGGGCACGGCACTGAAGCTTTCTTT
CSASRFGGHGTEAFF
>TRBJ2-7|TRBV5-1|13|few|.
TGCGCCAGCAGCTTGATGACAGGGAGGGAGCAGTACTTC
CASSLMTGREQYF
>TRBJ1-1|TRBV7-6|13|many|.
TGTGCCAGCAGCTTGGGCAAGAACACTGAAGCTTTCTTT
CASSLGKNTEAFF
>TRBJ1-2|TRBV27|12|.|TRBD1
TGTGCCAGCAGCCCGACAGGGACCGGCTACACCTTC
CASSPTGTGYTF
>TRBJ2-1|TRBV11-2|15|.|TRBD2
TGTGCCAGCACTCCCCCACTAGCGGGATACAATGAGCAGTTCTTC
CASTPPLAGYNEQFF
>TRBJ2-7|TRBV7-9|14|few|.
TGTGCCAGCAGCCCACGTGGGGAGGTAAATGAGCAGTACTTC
CASSPRGEVNEQYF
>TRBJ2-7|TRBV27|16|few|.
TGTGCCAGCAGTTGGCGAGGGGGAACCACCCCCTACGAGCAGTACTTC
CASSWRGGTTPYEQYF
>TRBJ2-1|TRBV2|15|few|TRBD2
TGTGCCAGCAGGGGGACGGGGGGAGACTACAATGAGCAGTTCTTC
CASRGTGGDYNEQFF
>TRBJ2-1|TRBV3-1|13|.|.
TGTGCCAGCAGCCACGAGCGGAAAGAGACCCAGTTCTTC
CASSHERKETQFF
>TRBJ2-7|TRBV18|14|.|TRBD1
TGTGCCAGCTCACCCGGGACAGACTCCAACGAGCAGTACTTC
CASSPGTDSNEQYF
>TRBJ1-2|TRBV6-1|13|.|.
TGTGCCAGCAGTGAACAACAAACCCGGAGCTACACCTTC
CASSEQQTRSYTF
>TRBJ2-7|TRBV7-2|12|few|.
TGTGCCAGCAGCCCCCAGGCGACAGAGCAGTACTTC
CASSPQATEQYF
>TRBJ2-1|TRBV6-6|13|.|.
TGTGCCAGCGAGAGCGGGCCCTACAATGAGCAGTTCTTC
CASESGPYNEQFF
>TRBJ2-7|TRBV28|13|few|.
TGTGCCAGCAGGGGGACGGCGGCCTACGAGCAGTACTTC
CASRGTAAYEQYF
>TRBJ2-1|TRBV9|15|.|TRBD2
TGTGCCAGCAGCCCCAGTAGCGGGAGGGCCGATGAGCAGTTCTTC
CASSPSSGRADEQFF
>TRBJ2-3|TRBV24-1|15|.|.
TGTGCCACCAGCGCATCCGGGCAGGTCACAGATACGCAGTATTTT
CATSASGQVTDTQYF
>TRBJ1-2|TRBV6-5|14|.|TRBD1
TGTGCCAGCGCGCCGGGACAGGGAAACTATGGCTACACCTTC
CASAPGQGNYGYTF
>TRBJ1-6|TRBV4-1|14|.|.
TGCGCCAGCAGCCAAGAATCCCCGTATTCACCCCTCCACTTT
CASSQESPYSPLHF
>TRBJ2-7|TRBV19|14|.|.
TGTGCCAGTAGGAGTGAGCCGGGACTTTACGAGCAGTACTTC
CASRSEPGLYEQYF
>TRBJ1-1|TRBV29-1|13|.|TRBD1
TGCAGCGCCAAACAGGGGAGGGACACTGAAGCTTTCTTT
CSAKQGRDTEAFF
>TRBJ1-6|TRBV7-6|16|once|.
TGTGCCAGCAGCTTAGAGGGGTCGGGGGGCGGTTCACCCCTCCACTTT
CASSLEGSGGGSPLHF